In this sample, the clone carrying this T cell receptor beta chain turned up a few times. Its antigen is currently unknown. This entry belongs to a study of a mutant IDH1 vaccine in newly diagnosed glioma. The CDR3 is 11 amino acids. V shed 6 bases and J shed 8 bases, with 10 bases lying between them. Germline CDR1 and CDR2: SNHLY and FYNNEI. This table comes from immunoSEQ multiplex PCR, and its TCRdb copy is limited to in-frame clones, with some not included. The sample records about 31,000 clones, about 93% being singletons. The sample's time point: week 47, end of study. One vaccine dose held 300 ug of mutant IDH1 20-mer peptide and came with topical imiquimod.

This receptor was identified in a woman in her 40s with glioma. Here the sequenced sample was PBMCs, taken from a glioma patient whose treatment included an IDH1 peptide vaccine. V gene TRBV2 combines with J gene TRBJ1-2; no clear D gene. The CDR3 DNA reads as TGTGCCAGCAGGGGCCTCGGGGGCTACACCTTC. Translation: CASRGLGGYTF.